This T cell receptor beta chain was identified in a study of T cell changes during pregnancy in multiple sclerosis. The CDR3 is 15 residues long. CDR1 and CDR2 (germline): LNHDA, SQIVND (reference sequence). Trimming pared 0 bases from V and 7 bases from J, leaving 16 bases between. This clone is a singleton in its sample. TCRdb's table, derived via immunoSEQ multiplex PCR, lists solely in-frame clones and lacks some. The repertoire holds 50,000 to 80,000 clones, with approximately 92% as singletons. Sequencing used peripheral blood, obtained in the second trimester of pregnancy. The chain couples TRBV19 to TRBJ2-7; D uncertain. This TCR came from a female donor with multiple sclerosis, enrolled in a pregnancy study. CDR3 region: CASSIDLSGSREQYF. Here the CDR3 DNA reads TGTGCCAGTAGTATAGACCTTTCAGGCTCTCGGGAGCAGTACTTC.